The present T cell receptor beta chain was sequenced within a study of neurological immune-mediated disorders. This clonotype was counted at least ten times. Its cognate antigen is unknown. TCRdb reprocessed the 5' RACE reads via MiXCR and lists one record per CDR3 protein. The sample yields 50,000 to 75,000 distinct CDR3 sequences, over 4% seen once. Germline CDR1 is DFQATT and CDR2 is SNEGSKA (reference sequence). The CDR3 contains 11 residues. The V gene lost 7 bases and the J gene lost 2 bases, with 5 bases spanning the gap. Notes on the study in general: None of the CDR3 amino acid sequences of expanded clones recurred across subjects, suggesting private repertoires in all groups.

The source of this sequence is a man in his fifties with multiple sclerosis. The chain combines TRBV20-1 with TRBJ2-2; D remains ambiguous. Sequencing input: PBMCs. The CDR3 here is CSGSNTGELFF. The CDR3 DNA reads TGCAGTGGTTCTAACACCGGGGAGCTGTTTTTT.